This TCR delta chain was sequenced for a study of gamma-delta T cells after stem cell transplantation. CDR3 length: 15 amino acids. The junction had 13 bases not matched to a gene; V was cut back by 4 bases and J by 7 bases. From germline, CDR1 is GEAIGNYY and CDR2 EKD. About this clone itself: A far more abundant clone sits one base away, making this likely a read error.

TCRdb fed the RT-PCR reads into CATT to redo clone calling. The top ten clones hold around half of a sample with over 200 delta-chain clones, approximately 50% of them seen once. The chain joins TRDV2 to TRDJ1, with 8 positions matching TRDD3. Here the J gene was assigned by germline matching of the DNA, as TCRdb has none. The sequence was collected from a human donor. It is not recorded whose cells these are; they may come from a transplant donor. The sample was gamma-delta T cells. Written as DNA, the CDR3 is TGTGCCTGTGAACTTTTGCGGGATACGGAGGCTAAACTCATCTTT. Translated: CACELLRDTEAKLIF.